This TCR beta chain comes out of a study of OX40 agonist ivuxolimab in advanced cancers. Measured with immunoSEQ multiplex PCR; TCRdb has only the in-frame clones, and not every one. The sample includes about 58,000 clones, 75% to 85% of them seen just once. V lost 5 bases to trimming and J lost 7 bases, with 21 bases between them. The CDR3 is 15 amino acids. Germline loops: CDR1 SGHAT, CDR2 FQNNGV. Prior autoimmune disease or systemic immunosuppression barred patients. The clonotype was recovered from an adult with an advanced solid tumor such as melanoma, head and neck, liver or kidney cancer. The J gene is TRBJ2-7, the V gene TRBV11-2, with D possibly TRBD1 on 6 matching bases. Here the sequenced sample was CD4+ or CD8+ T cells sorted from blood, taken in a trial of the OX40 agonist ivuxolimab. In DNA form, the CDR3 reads TGTGCCAGCAGCACCATCCAGGGGCTATGGCCTGAGCAGTACTTC. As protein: CASSTIQGLWPEQYF. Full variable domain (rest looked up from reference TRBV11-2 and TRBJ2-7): EAGVAQSPRYKIIEKRQSVAFWCNPISGHATLYWYQQILGQGPKLLIQFQNNGVVDDSQLPKDRFSAERLKGVDSTLKIQPAKLEDSAVYLCASSTIQGLWPEQYFGPGTRLTVT.